Below, 28 T cell receptor beta chains from the same sample are listed, as sequenced in a study of graft-versus-host responses after intestinal transplantation. Measured with immunoSEQ multiplex PCR; TCRdb has only the in-frame clones, and not every one. The table records over 650 clones, 85% to 95% of them present only once. Sequenced here: PBMCs, sampled 26 days after transplant. Every receptor here comes from a human patient who received an intestinal transplant, so some T cells may come from the graft donor.

This clone was counted a few times. This sequence joins TRBV27 and TRBJ1-5; D call uncertain. Per the germline V gene, CDR1 is MNHEY and CDR2 is SMNVEV (reference sequence). V lost 5 bases to trimming and J lost 5 bases, with 10 bases between them. The CDR3 covers 13 residues. CDR3 nucleotides: TGTGCCAGCAGTATCTATCAGGATCAGCCCCAGCATTTT. It yields the protein CASSIYQDQPQHF.

The CDR3, as DNA: TGTGCCAGCAGCGTAGGTTGGCGGGAGGGCGCCGAGACCCAGTACTTC. This gives the protein CASSVGWREGAETQYF. The J gene is TRBJ2-5, the V gene TRBV9, with TRBD2 matching 9 bases. From germline, CDR1 is SGDLS and CDR2 YYNGEE. The CDR3 covers 16 residues. V shed 0 bases, J shed 5 bases, and the junction held 8 bases outside the gene matches. The variable domain in full, with the rest retrieved from reference TRBV9 and TRBJ2-5, is DSGVTQTPKHLITATGQRVTLRCSPRSGDLSVYWYQQSLDQGLQFLIQYYNGEERAKGNILERFSAQQFPDLHSELNLSSLELGDSALYFCASSVGWREGAETQYFGPGTRLLVL.

In DNA, the CDR3 is TGTGCCAGCAGCTTGGGAGGCAGGGCTGACTATGGCTACACCTTC. Amino acids: CASSLGGRADYGYTF. The V gene is TRBV5-4, the J gene TRBJ1-2, with TRBD1 as a possible D gene (5 bases). V dropped 0 bases and J dropped 3 bases, with 12 bases sitting between them. Per the germline V gene, CDR1 is SGHNT and CDR2 is YYREEE (reference sequence). The CDR3 loop spans 15 amino acids. Together with reference TRBV5-4 and TRBJ1-2, the CDR3 gives the full variable domain: ETGVTQSPTHLIKTRGQQVTLRCSSQSGHNTVSWYQQALGQGPQFIFQYYREEENGRGNFPPRFSGLQFPNYSSELNVNALELDDSALYLCASSLGGRADYGYTFGSGTRLTVV.

The DNA for the CDR3 is TGTGCCAGCAGCGTTATAGCGGGAGGATACAATGAGCAGTTCTTC. Translating it yields CASSVIAGGYNEQFF. V usage is TRBV9 and J usage is TRBJ2-1; 10 bases line up with TRBD2. The CDR3 has 15 residues. CDR1 and CDR2 from the germline V gene are SGDLS and YYNGEE. V lost 2 bases, J lost 4 bases, and 3 bases stayed unmatched.

CDR3 in amino acids: CASSLRGYGYTF. DNA for the CDR3: TGTGCCAGCAGTTTACGGGGCTATGGCTACACCTTC. This chain uses TRBV28 with TRBJ1-2, with D unclear. CDR1 is MDHEN and CDR2 is SYDVKM in the germline V gene. Between the trimmed V and J ends, which lost 2 bases and 4 bases, there was a span of 5 bases. The CDR3 is made up of 12 amino acids.

This sequence joins TRBV21-1 and TRBJ2-3; the DNA was not compared with TRBD1, the D call given in the table. TRBV21-1 is classified as a pseudogene. The CDR3 is 18 amino acids. For the CDR3, the DNA is TGTGCCAGCAGCAAAGAATACCACGACAGGGGGAGCACAGATACGCAGTATTTT. It yields the protein CASSKEYHDRGSTDTQYF.

This clone was recorded once. A read error may account for a junction end that differs from germline. The same CDR3 can be traced to other DNA sequences in this sample. The chain uses TRBV2 and TRBJ2-6; TRBD1 matches 9 bases. The CDR3 has 18 residues. Germline CDR1 and CDR2: SNHLY and FYNNEI. In DNA, the CDR3 is TGTGCCAGCACCAGGTACAGGGGGCCTTTCTCTGGGGCCAACGTCCTAACTTTC. It translates to CASTRYRGPFSGANVLTF.

This chain connects TRBV2 to TRBJ2-1; D is unresolved. With 6 bases removed from V and 5 bases from J, the gap between germline ends came to 5 bases. The CDR3 consists of 11 residues. Per germline, CDR1 SNHLY and CDR2 FYNNEI. The CDR3 DNA reads as TGTGCCAGCAGCCGGGACAATGAGCAGTTCTTC. Its protein is CASSRDNEQFF.

The chain recombines TRBV28 with TRBJ1-6; D gene unclear. Germline lookup yields CDR1 MDHEN and CDR2 SYDVKM. Trimming stripped 3 bases from V and 5 bases from J, with 8 bases between. The CDR3 loop spans 14 amino acids. The CDR3 DNA is TGTGCCAGCAGTTTTGATTTAAATAATTCACCCCTCCACTTT. Protein product: CASSFDLNNSPLHF.

The chain has TRBV5-1 and TRBJ2-5; TRBD2 matches 9 bases. Germline trimming cut 2 bases from V and 6 bases from J; bases unmatched to any gene: 11. CDR3 size: 16 residues. CDR1 is SGHRS and CDR2 is YFSETQ in the germline V gene. The CDR3: CASSLYQREDLKTQYF. Written as DNA, the CDR3 is TGCGCCAGCAGCTTATATCAGCGGGAGGATCTTAAGACCCAGTACTTC.

The chain is built from TRBV4-3 and TRBJ2-7; D could derive from TRBD1 or TRBD2 (5 bases each). V was trimmed by 0 bases and J by 3 bases, leaving 12 bases between them. Germline CDR1 LGHNA, CDR2 YSLEER. The CDR3 sequence is 15 residues long. The CDR3 nucleotides read TGCGCCAGCAGCCAAGAAGGGACGGGTCACTACGAGCAGTACTTC. Translating gives CASSQEGTGHYEQYF.

The chain links TRBV28 to TRBJ2-7; D call uncertain. In germline, CDR1 is MDHEN, CDR2 SYDVKM. CDR3 size: 18 residues. The V gene lost 4 bases and the J gene lost 1 base, with 23 bases spanning the gap. CDR3 nucleotides: TGTGCCAGCAGTTATCGGTTTTGGACGGCGGAGCTTTCCTACGAGCAGTACTTC. Its protein product is CASSYRFWTAELSYEQYF. The variable domain in full, completed from reference TRBV28 and TRBJ2-7, reads DVKVTQSSRYLVKRTGEKVFLECVQDMDHENMFWYRQDPGLGLRLIYFSYDVKMKEKGDIPEGYSVSREKKERFSLILESASTNQTSMYLCASSYRFWTAELSYEQYFGPGTRLTVT.

This rearrangement joins TRBV2 to TRBJ1-2; the D gene is possibly TRBD1 (5 bases). Germline CDR1 reads SNHLY; CDR2 reads FYNNEI. There are 14 residues in the CDR3. Trimming took off 4 bases at V and 3 bases at J, with 12 bases between the two ends. The CDR3 region has the DNA TGTGCCAGCAGTGGCCAGGGATTTTACTATGGCTACACCTTC. It codes for CASSGQGFYYGYTF.

In its sample, this clone was seen once. This chain uses TRBV28 with TRBJ2-1, with D possibly TRBD1 on 6 matching bases. Germline values: CDR1 MDHEN, CDR2 SYDVKM. The CDR3 runs to 16 residues. The V and J ends lost 3 bases and 1 base respectively, with 13 bases between them. CDR3 protein: CASSLQTGISYNEQFF. DNA of the CDR3: TGTGCCAGCAGTTTGCAGACAGGAATTTCCTACAATGAGCAGTTCTTC.

This chain joins TRBV18 and TRBJ2-3; 9 nucleotides match TRBD2. The CDR3 runs to 14 residues. V gave up 7 bases and J gave up 2 bases; unmatched junction bases: 4. The germline gives CDR1 KGHSH, CDR2 LQKENI. The CDR3 region has the DNA TGTGCCAGCTTACTAGCGGGCCTCACAGATACGCAGTATTTT. Its translation: CASLLAGLTDTQYF. Full variable domain (remainder filled in from reference TRBV18 and TRBJ2-3): NAGVMQNPRHLVRRRGQEARLRCSPMKGHSHVYWYRQLPEEGLKFMVYLQKENIIDESGMPKERFSAEFPKEGPSILRIQQVVRGDSAAYFCASLLAGLTDTQYFGPGTRLTVL.

J is TRBJ2-2 and V is TRBV2, with 9 bases that match TRBD2. The CDR3 loop spans 18 amino acids. Trimming at V came to 4 bases and at J to 3 bases, leaving 12 bases not matched to a gene. CDR1 is SNHLY and CDR2 is FYNNEI in the germline V gene. The CDR3 region has the DNA TGTGCCAGCAGTGCGAAGGGACTAGCTCGCTGGGACACCGGGGAGCTGTTTTTT. Protein product: CASSAKGLARWDTGELFF.

Points on this clone: This sample also contains other DNA sequences that code for the same CDR3. The rearrangement links TRBV15 to TRBJ1-5; a weak D match, TRBD1 (6 bases). This CDR3 has 15 residues. The ends were cut back, 0 bases at V and 5 bases at J, with 11 bases in the middle. Germline V gives CDR1 LNHNV, CDR2 YYDKDF (reference sequence). CDR3 sequence reads: CATSRDRGGHQPQHF. For the CDR3, the DNA is TGTGCCACCAGCAGAGATCGGGGGGGCCATCAGCCCCAGCATTTT. Based on the CDR3 plus reference TRBV15 and TRBJ1-5, the full variable domain is DAMVIQNPRYQVTQFGKPVTLSCSQTLNHNVMYWYQQKSSQAPKLLFHYYDKDFNNEADTPDNFQSRRPNTSFCFLDIRSPGLGDTAMYLCATSRDRGGHQPQHFGDGTRLSIL.

On this clone itself: The junction shows a germline mismatch at one end, possibly a read error. The gene calls are TRBV7-4 and TRBJ2-1, with a possible D match to TRBD2 (5 bases). The CDR3 consists of 14 residues. Germline V gene data show CDR1 as SGHVT and CDR2 as SQSDAQ. The chain's CDR3 is CASSLGGSYDEQFF. Here the CDR3 DNA reads TGTGCCAGCAGCTTGGGTGGGAGCTACGATGAGCAGTTCTTC. The complete variable domain, with remaining parts taken from reference TRBV7-4 and TRBJ2-1, reads GAGVSQSPRYKVAKRGRDVALRCDSISGHVTLYWYRQTLGQGSEVLTYSQSDAQRDKSGRPSGRFSAERPERSVSTLKIQRTEQGDSAVYLCASSLGGSYDEQFFGPGTRLTVL.

V is TRBV7-3 and J is TRBJ2-7; TRBD1 aligns across 8 bases. The V and J ends lost 5 bases and 2 bases, in that order; junction bases with no gene match: 5. Per the germline V gene, CDR1 is SGHTA and CDR2 is FQGTGA. The CDR3 consists of 14 residues. CDR3 bases: TGTGCCAGCAGCCCCGGGACAGGCGCCTACGAGCAGTACTTC. This sequence encodes CASSPGTGAYEQYF.

Concerning this clone itself: Other DNA sequences in this sample translate to the same CDR3. The chain joins TRBV28 to TRBJ2-7; D perhaps matches TRBD2 (5 bases). The CDR3 has 14 amino acids. CDR1 is MDHEN and CDR2 is SYDVKM in the germline V gene. The germline V and J ends were trimmed by 5 bases and 2 bases, with 13 bases remaining between them. The CDR3 nucleotides are TGTGCCAGCAGTCACCGGGAAGGAACCTACGAGCAGTACTTC. This encodes CASSHREGTYEQYF.

The genes are TRBV2 and TRBJ1-6; D is possibly TRBD1 (5 bases). The CDR3 sequence is 13 residues long. V was cut by 8 bases and J by 7 bases, with 12 bases left in between. The germline V gene encodes CDR1 SNHLY and CDR2 FYNNEI. The CDR3 DNA reads TGTGCCAGCGGGCCAGGGTACAATTCACCCCTCCACTTT. Translating gives CASGPGYNSPLHF.

This clone occurred once. The chain uses TRBV7-2 and TRBJ2-1; D is ambiguous. The CDR3 sequence is 13 residues long. CDR1 and CDR2 (germline): SGHTA, FQGNSA. Trimming pared 0 bases from V and 8 bases from J, leaving 8 bases between. The CDR3 DNA follows: TGTGCCAGCAGCTTAGCGAGGCCCTATGAGCAGTTCTTC. It specifies CASSLARPYEQFF.

V is TRBV27 and J is TRBJ2-7; 10 bases fit TRBD2. The V and J ends lost 5 bases and 3 bases, in that order; junction bases with no gene match: 4. Germline V gene data show CDR1 as MNHEY and CDR2 as SMNVEV (reference sequence). The CDR3 runs 14 residues. The CDR3 sequence is CASSTWTSGYEQYF. Here the CDR3 DNA reads TGTGCCAGCAGTACCTGGACTAGCGGCTACGAGCAGTACTTC.

The V gene is TRBV7-9, the J gene TRBJ2-5, with D perhaps TRBD1 (6 bases). Germline V gene lookup returns CDR1 SEHNR and CDR2 FQNEAQ (reference sequence). With 4 bases removed from V and 5 bases from J, the gap between germline ends came to 20 bases. CDR3 length: 16 residues. The chain's CDR3 is CASSSYSTGRGETQYF. In nucleotides, the CDR3 is TGTGCCAGCAGCTCCTATTCCACAGGGCGCGGGGAGACCCAGTACTTC.

This chain joins TRBV11-2 and TRBJ2-6; no definite D call. V was clipped by 5 bases and J by 5 bases, with 22 bases between them. The CDR3 is 18 residues long. Germline V gene lookup returns CDR1 SGHAT and CDR2 FQNNGV. The CDR3 is CASSSRSKQQSRANVLTF. For the CDR3, the DNA is TGTGCCAGCAGCAGCCGATCCAAGCAACAAAGTCGGGCCAACGTCCTGACTTTC. Variable domain in full (rest from reference TRBV11-2 and TRBJ2-6): EAGVAQSPRYKIIEKRQSVAFWCNPISGHATLYWYQQILGQGPKLLIQFQNNGVVDDSQLPKDRFSAERLKGVDSTLKIQPAKLEDSAVYLCASSSRSKQQSRANVLTFGAGSRLTVL.

The V call is TRBV11-3, the J call TRBJ2-7; 11 bases map to TRBD2. Germline V CDR1 and CDR2: SGHNT, YENEEA. After removal of 2 bases from V and 3 bases from J, the junction contained 0 bases not matched to a gene. This CDR3 comprises 14 residues. CDR3 in amino acids: CASSLTSGSYEQYF. Here the CDR3 DNA reads TGTGCCAGCAGCTTAACTAGCGGGAGCTACGAGCAGTACTTC. The entire variable domain, with the rest obtained from reference TRBV11-3 and TRBJ2-7, is as follows: EAGVVQSPRYKIIEKKQPVAFWCNPISGHNTLYWYLQNLGQGPELLIRYENEEAVDDSQLPKDRFSAERLKGVDSTLKIQPAELGDSAVYLCASSLTSGSYEQYFGPGTRLTVT.

The chain is built from TRBV29-1 and TRBJ2-7; TRBD2 agrees at 9 bases. The CDR3 sequence is 20 residues long. The J segment lost 3 bases and the V segment lost 2 bases, leaving 23 bases of the junction unmatched. CDR1 is SQVTM and CDR2 is ANQGSEA in the germline V gene. DNA of the CDR3: TGCAGCGTTGAATTGATTGTTTCAAAAAATAAGGGACTAGCAGACTACGAGCAGTACTTC. It yields the protein CSVELIVSKNKGLADYEQYF.

The chain carries TRBV6-1 and TRBJ2-1; perhaps D is TRBD1 or TRBD2 (6 bases each). Per germline, CDR1 MNHNS and CDR2 SASEGT. The V and J ends lost 8 bases and 10 bases respectively, with 18 bases between them. CDR3 length: 13 residues. The CDR3 DNA reads TGTGCCAGCGGACGCCTTGGGGGGCAGGAGCAGTTCTTC. Amino acid sequence: CASGRLGGQEQFF.